This is a list of T cell receptor beta chains from one sample in a study of T cell responses to AZD1222 COVID-19 vaccine. Clones were read by immunoSEQ multiplex PCR, and TCRdb kept only the in-frame ones, dropping some. The sample shows about 140,000 clones, over 85% of them seen only once. This specimen consisted of peripheral blood, obtained on day 0 of AZD1222 vaccination. Receptor source: an adult in good health. CDR3s include the opening cysteine and the closing phenylalanine or tryptophan. Each record gives: V gene, J gene, CDR3 protein.

TRBV5-4	TRBJ1-2	CASSSGSDPGGYGYTF
TRBV4-2	TRBJ1-3	CASTIAGGQGNTIYF
TRBV10-2	TRBJ1-2	CASSADSFYGYTF
TRBV13	TRBJ2-5	CASSLGTGGLGETQYF
TRBV6-5	TRBJ1-1	CASSYGWKTEAFF
TRBV7-2	TRBJ2-7	CASTLSSNQNYEQYF
TRBV19	TRBJ1-3	CASSTGQFSGNTIYF
TRBV3-1/TRBV3-2	TRBJ1-3	CASSQDTGTGSGNTIYF
TRBV11-3	TRBJ2-3	CASSSLEQGSPRDTQYF
TRBV4-1	TRBJ2-7	CASSRLAVSYEQYF
TRBV7-9	TRBJ1-4	CASSLARAGGEKLFF
TRBV9	TRBJ2-7	CASSAPGTGGTSHEQYF
TRBV5-1	TRBJ2-3	CASSLWGGSTDTQYF
TRBV5-1	TRBJ2-6	CASSLDTPSGANVLTF
TRBV7-9	TRBJ1-4	CASSPRDRGREKLFF
TRBV7-2	TRBJ2-7	CASSPLWGFSYEQYF
TRBV28	TRBJ2-3	CASSLRGATDTQYF
TRBV7-8	TRBJ2-3	CASSPPGREGDTQYF
TRBV27	TRBJ2-6	CASAQPSGANVLTF
TRBV27	TRBJ2-3	CASSSQREFMTDTQYF
TRBV19	TRBJ2-5	CASSRGFQETQYF